The 2 T cell receptor beta chains below come from one sample, sequenced in a study of tumor-infiltrating lymphocytes in localized non-small cell lung cancer. The repertoire was sequenced with immunoSEQ multiplex PCR; TCRdb's copy has only in-frame clones and lacks some. The sample holds some 30,000 clones; 75% to 90% are singletons and the top ten take roughly 1.9%. The sample taken for sequencing was lung tumor tissue. The receptor source for this set is a human donor with non-small cell lung cancer.

The gene calls are TRBV6-5 and TRBJ1-5, with TRBD1 matching over 9 bases. The CDR3 sequence is 14 residues long. The V segment lost 5 bases and the J segment 4 bases; nucleotides outside the gene matches: 3. The germline V gene has CDR1 MNHEY and CDR2 SVGAGI. The CDR3 DNA follows: TGTGCCAGCAGTAAAGGGACAGGGAATCAGCCCCAGCATTTT. It yields the protein CASSKGTGNQPQHF.

The CDR3 loop reads CASIQGAGETQYF. The CDR3 coding sequence is TGTGCCAGCATCCAGGGGGCGGGGGAGACCCAGTACTTC. The chain employs TRBV6-6 and TRBJ2-5, with 8 positions matching TRBD1. V gave up 7 bases and J gave up 5 bases; unmatched junction bases: 6. Per the germline V gene, CDR1 is MNHNY and CDR2 is SVGAGI (reference sequence). The CDR3 consists of 13 residues.